These 22 T cell receptor beta chains share one sample of origin, sequenced in a study of T and B cells in COVID-19 patients. Blood genomic DNA input for TRB amplification was roughly 250-500 ng. TRB rearrangements were amplified by multiplex PCR with BIOMED2 TRB-A/B primers. TCRdb called the multiplex PCR reads again in MiXCR, with one record for every CDR3 protein. The sample has approximately 7,800 distinct CDR3 sequences; roughly 25% are singletons. The sample comprised blood. The receptors here all came from a human donor with active COVID-19.

This clonotype ranks as large (0.1 to 1%). The genes are TRBV19 and TRBJ2-7; 8 bases agree with TRBD1. Germline V gene sequence: CDR1 LNHDA, CDR2 SQIVND (reference sequence). Trimming removed 4 bases from V and 3 bases from J; junction bases left unmatched: 5. The CDR3 runs 14 residues. CDR3 amino acids: CASSSVTGGYEQYF. DNA of the CDR3: TGTGCCAGTAGTAGCGTTACAGGGGGCTACGAGCAGTACTTC.

This clonotype was detected a few times. V gene TRBV6-5 combines with J gene TRBJ1-3; D unresolved. This CDR3 comprises 14 residues. V was clipped by 5 bases and J by 2 bases, with 10 bases between them. Looked up from germline, CDR1 is MNHEY and CDR2 is SVGAGI. In DNA form, the CDR3 reads TGTGCCAGCAGTCCGGGAGGAACTGGAAACACCATATATTTT. Its translation: CASSPGGTGNTIYF.

Sample share makes this clonotype medium-sized. V is TRBV19 and J is TRBJ1-2; no firm D call. Germline CDR1 LNHDA, CDR2 SQIVND (reference sequence). This CDR3 spans 13 amino acids. V was cut by 1 base and J by 2 bases, with 5 bases left in between. Here the CDR3 DNA reads TGTGCCAGTAGTATAGGTCACAACTATGGCTACACCTTC. This translates into CASSIGHNYGYTF. The full variable domain, with the rest looked up from reference TRBV19 and TRBJ1-2, is DGGITQSPKYLFRKEGQNVTLSCEQNLNHDAMYWYRQDPGQGLRLIYYSQIVNDFQKGDIAEGYSVSREKKESFPLTVTSAQKNPTAFYLCASSIGHNYGYTFGSGTRLTVV.

The chain combines TRBV6-5 with TRBJ1-5; 8 bases fit TRBD1. CDR3 length equals 16 residues. Germline V gives CDR1 MNHEY, CDR2 SVGAGI. V lost 6 bases to trimming and J lost 11 bases; unmatched junction nucleotides: 18. The CDR3 reads CASRPTDRGGFLAQHF. The CDR3 DNA sequence: TGTGCCAGCAGACCCACCGACAGGGGCGGATTTTTGGCCCAGCATTTT.

By proportion, this clonotype is medium-sized (0.01 to 0.1%). J is TRBJ2-2 and V is TRBV18, with D unresolved. The CDR3 is made up of 16 amino acids. The ends were cut back, 3 bases at V and 0 bases at J, with 11 bases in the middle. Germline-derived CDR1 and CDR2 are KGHSH and LQKENI. This chain's CDR3 is CASSPRSVANTGELFF. CDR3 bases: TGTGCCAGCTCACCGCGGAGCGTCGCGAACACCGGGGAGCTGTTTTTT.

In its sample, this clonotype is medium-sized. The chain recombines TRBV15 with TRBJ1-4; the match to TRBD1 covers 8 bases. With 3 bases clipped from V and 7 bases from J, the junction kept 4 bases outside the gene matches. The V gene's germline CDR1 is LNHNV and CDR2 YYDKDF (reference sequence). This CDR3 has 14 residues. The CDR3, as DNA: TGTGCCACCAGCAGGACAGGGGAAATTGAAAAACTGTTTTTT. Residues: CATSRTGEIEKLFF.

The chain recombines TRBV4-2 with TRBJ2-3, with 7 bases matching TRBD2. CDR3 length equals 17 residues. Germline V lookup: CDR1 LGHNA, CDR2 YNFKEQ. V shed 0 bases, J shed 2 bases, and the junction held 8 bases outside the gene matches. The CDR3 nucleotides read TGTGCCAGCAGCCAAGATCAGGAGCGGGGTTCCACAGATACGCAGTATTTT. It yields the protein CASSQDQERGSTDTQYF.

This chain uses TRBV5-6 with TRBJ2-7; TRBD2 matches at 15 bases. The CDR3 has 17 amino acids. The ends lost 4 bases at V and 5 bases at J; junction bases unmatched: 10. CDR1 is SGHDT and CDR2 is YYEEEE in the germline V gene. CDR3 sequence (DNA): TGTGCCAGCAGCCTTACGGGACTAGCGGGAGGATCCCACGAGCAGTACTTC. Translation: CASSLTGLAGGSHEQYF.

This clonotype was seen only a few times. The chain employs TRBV6-1 and TRBJ1-5; D is unclear. Trimming took off 4 bases at V and 9 bases at J, with 13 bases between the two ends. The CDR3 is 13 amino acids. Germline CDR1 MNHNS, CDR2 SASEGT. CDR3 DNA: TGTGCCAGCAGTGTGAATGAGGGTTCGCCCCAGCATTTT. It specifies CASSVNEGSPQHF.

The J gene is TRBJ2-3, the V gene TRBV5-4; D is undetermined. V gave up 0 bases and J gave up 0 bases, with 8 bases separating them. Germline V CDR1 and CDR2: SGHNT, YYREEE (reference sequence). CDR3 length: 15 residues. The CDR3 DNA reads as TGTGCCAGCAGCTTGGGTGGCGGAAGCACAGATACGCAGTATTTT. Residues: CASSLGGGSTDTQYF. Filled out from reference TRBV5-4 and TRBJ2-3, the complete variable domain reads ETGVTQSPTHLIKTRGQQVTLRCSSQSGHNTVSWYQQALGQGPQFIFQYYREEENGRGNFPPRFSGLQFPNYSSELNVNALELDDSALYLCASSLGGGSTDTQYFGPGTRLTVL.

J is TRBJ2-3 and V is TRBV20-1; D unresolved. Trimming pared 6 bases from V and 1 base from J, leaving 14 bases between. The CDR3 loop spans 14 amino acids. Per germline, CDR1 DFQATT and CDR2 SNEGSKA (reference sequence). This CDR3 reads CSADPPLGTDTQYF. CDR3 coding DNA: TGCAGTGCGGATCCACCCCTTGGCACAGATACGCAGTATTTT.

This clonotype is termed medium-sized. CDR3 sequence reads: CASSVNYDGPYEQYF. The CDR3, as DNA: TGTGCCAGCAGTGTTAATTATGACGGACCCTACGAGCAGTACTTC. V and J are TRBV6-2 or TRBV6-3 and TRBJ2-7, with no clear D. V was shortened by 5 bases and J by 2 bases, with 16 bases between the two germline ends. The CDR3 length is 15 residues. Germline CDR1 is MNHEY and CDR2 is SVGEGT.

Concerning this clonotype: The junction and the germline gene differ at one end; a read error may be behind it. The chain combines TRBV11-2 with TRBJ2-7, with D perhaps matching TRBD1 (6 bases). The CDR3 length is 14 residues. Germline CDR1 is SGHAT and CDR2 is FQNNGV. The CDR3 is CASSSLVWAGERYF. The CDR3, as DNA: TGTGCCAGCAGCTCCTTGGTATGGGCAGGGGAGCGGTACTTC.

V gene TRBV5-1 combines with J gene TRBJ1-2; 8 bases are shared with TRBD1. Germline lookup yields CDR1 SGHRS and CDR2 YFSETQ. The junction had 2 bases not matched to a gene; V was cut back by 0 bases and J by 1 base. The CDR3 sequence is 15 residues long. The CDR3 DNA reads TGCGCCAGCAGCTTGGGGGACAGGCTTAACTATGGCTACACCTTC. Translated, it gives CASSLGDRLNYGYTF.

Judged by abundance, this clonotype is medium-sized. J is TRBJ1-4 and V is TRBV30; unclear D gene. The CDR3 totals 13 residues. Germline loops: CDR1 GTSNPN, CDR2 SVGIG (reference sequence). V lost 4 bases, J lost 5 bases, and 11 bases lay in between. The CDR3 region has the DNA TGTGCCTGGAAGGACCGCGCGAATGAAAAACTGTTTTTT. Translated: CAWKDRANEKLFF.

This clonotype is medium-sized by share. The chain joins TRBV6-1 to TRBJ2-3; TRBD2 matches 7 bases. V lost 5 bases to trimming and J lost 3 bases; unmatched junction nucleotides: 11. This CDR3 has 16 residues. Germline CDR1 is MNHNS and CDR2 is SASEGT. The CDR3 bases are TGTGCCAGCAGTAGGAACAGCGGGGTTATGACAGATACGCAGTATTTT. Translation gives CASSRNSGVMTDTQYF.

The DNA of the CDR3 is TGCGCCAGCAGCCGGACAGGGGGCCGAGAGACCCAGTACTTC. Protein product: CASSRTGGRETQYF. The rearrangement uses TRBV5-1 and TRBJ2-5, with 11 bases that match TRBD1. V lost 4 bases to trimming and J lost 4 bases; unmatched junction nucleotides: 3. The germline gives CDR1 SGHRS, CDR2 YFSETQ. This CDR3 has 14 residues.

This clonotype is medium-sized. CDR3 coding DNA: TGTGCCAGCAGTTTTCGGGGCGCCTACGAGCAGTACTTC. Translating gives CASSFRGAYEQYF. V and J are TRBV27 and TRBJ2-7; the D call may be TRBD1 or TRBD2 (5 bases each). With 3 bases removed from V and 2 bases from J, the gap between germline ends came to 8 bases. Germline CDR1 MNHEY, CDR2 SMNVEV (reference sequence). The CDR3 extends over 13 amino acids.

This clonotype is termed medium-sized. V and J are TRBV27 and TRBJ2-7, with TRBD2 matching 8 bases. The V segment lost 5 bases and the J segment 4 bases; nucleotides outside the gene matches: 7. The CDR3 is 14 residues long. Per the germline V gene, CDR1 is MNHEY and CDR2 is SMNVEV (reference sequence). The CDR3 DNA reads as TGTGCCAGCAGTATGGCGGGAGGCATTTACGAGCAGTACTTC. Protein: CASSMAGGIYEQYF.

This clonotype turned up a few times. The rearrangement joins TRBV5-1 to TRBJ2-1; D remains ambiguous. Germline V gene sequence: CDR1 SGHRS, CDR2 YFSETQ. V gave up 1 base and J gave up 10 bases, with 6 bases separating them. CDR3 length equals 11 residues. DNA for the CDR3: TGCGCCAGCAGCTTGCTAGAGGAGCAGTTCTTC. Protein product: CASSLLEEQFF.

Here the CDR3 reads CASSIPGLNTEAFF. Written as DNA, the CDR3 is TGTGCCAGCAGTATACCCGGGTTGAACACTGAAGCTTTCTTT. The rearrangement joins TRBV6-6 to TRBJ1-1; no firm D call. The germline CDR1 and CDR2 sequences are MNHNY and SVGAGI (reference sequence). V was shortened by 5 bases and J by 0 bases, with 10 bases between the two germline ends. The CDR3 is made up of 14 amino acids.

This clonotype is labeled medium-sized. This chain uses TRBV19 with TRBJ2-7; 8 positions agree with TRBD1. From germline, CDR1 is LNHDA and CDR2 SQIVND (reference sequence). The CDR3 runs 14 residues. Trimming at V came to 5 bases and at J to 5 bases, leaving 8 bases not matched to a gene. CDR3: CASSFGQGANEQYF. The CDR3 DNA is TGTGCCAGTAGTTTTGGACAGGGTGCGAACGAGCAGTACTTC. The entire variable domain, with the rest obtained from reference TRBV19 and TRBJ2-7, is as follows: DGGITQSPKYLFRKEGQNVTLSCEQNLNHDAMYWYRQDPGQGLRLIYYSQIVNDFQKGDIAEGYSVSREKKESFPLTVTSAQKNPTAFYLCASSFGQGANEQYFGPGTRLTVT.